This T cell receptor beta chain was observed in a study of regulatory T cells in long-lasting Graves disease listed by TCRdb under 2021. Looking at the study overall: Persistent Graves' disease was defined as antithyroid drug treatment for over 5 years with persistently positive TSH receptor autoantibodies. Peripheral blood TCR sequencing and RNA sequencing compared persistent Graves' disease patients with newly diagnosed Graves' disease patients. The study was conducted in China and was registered as a clinical trial. A total of 33 samples were covered by TCR sequencing, comprising 13 persistent and 20 or so newly diagnosed Graves' disease patients. On average, persistent Graves' disease patients in the clinical cohort had been on antithyroid drugs for about 9.7 years.

V is pruned by 0 bases and J by 1 base, leaving 13 bases of the junction without a gene match. The CDR3 numbers 20 residues from cysteine through phenylalanine. Kept here is only the CDR3 DNA, which spans 60 bases and is read in frame from base 1. The germline V gene encodes CDR1 MNHEY and CDR2 SVGAGI. Reading the label with the study, this specimen's time point is: persistent/refractory GD, antithyroid drugs over 5 years with positive TRAb. For both TCR sequencing and RNA sequencing, RNA was extracted from PBMCs using TRIzol. Graves' disease was diagnosed according to American Thyroid Association guidelines. Recruitment of patients was carried out at an endocrinology department in Xi'an, China. Each patient gave approximately 10 milliliters of peripheral blood, collected in an EDTA anticoagulant tube. Ficoll Paque Plus density gradient separation was used to isolate PBMCs, and no further T cell sorting was performed. An Agilent 2100 Bioanalyzer and agarose gel were used to assess RNA quality, and a NanoDrop 2000 was used to measure RNA concentration.

In this sample, this clonotype turned up a few times. Its antigen has not been determined. Base qualities are missing; no much larger clone stands one base away. The library was made by multiplex PCR. The sample was run on an Illumina HiSeq 4000. CDR3 regions were amplified by Arm-PCR with iRepertoire HTBI primers to construct TCR beta libraries. Before sequencing, the PCR products went through gel purification. Per the source publication's procedure: Across samples, 62 TRBV and 13 to 15 TRBJ segments were identified and used for gene usage analysis of CDR3 amino acid clonotypes. COPE and FqMerger were used to merge filtered high-quality paired reads into contigs. BLAST was used to align contigs to the IMGT TRBV, TRBD and TRBJ reference genes, and CDR3 was defined following IMGT. Any clonotype with a frequency above 0.1% was counted as a highly expanded clone. Shannon entropy was used to measure repertoire diversity, and the Gini coefficient was used to measure V-J evenness. A clonotype found in more than one individual was treated as public. The public reads were reanalyzed by TCRdb: fastp trimming at Q25, MiXCR alignment, in-frame beta chains only. Here each entry gathers all rows of one CDR3 protein and keeps the most common genes and DNA. TCRdb, rather than the study authors, made the V and J calls. The sample table records 310,000 or so distinct CDR3 sequences; around 23% of these occur just once. The ten largest clones capture roughly three fifths of the sample.

Points the paper makes about the study in general: Compared with newly diagnosed patients, persistent Graves' disease patients had lower TCR Shannon entropy and fewer highly expanded clones, which suggests clonal expansion. The study examined only peripheral blood because the primary lesion, thyroid tissue, could not be accessed. Sequencing and analysis were restricted to the TCR beta chain. Persistent patients shared more public clonotypes among themselves (2,741) than newly diagnosed patients did (about 1,000). The authors acknowledged the small sample size as a limitation that may reduce accuracy. TRBV28, TRBJ1-2 and TRBJ2-5 were preferentially used in persistent disease, while TRBV20-1 and TRBJ2-1 were favored in newly diagnosed disease.

The chain uses TRBV6-5 and TRBJ2-2; 8 central nucleotides agree with TRBD2. The clonotype comes from a female donor with Graves disease. The source was peripheral blood mononuclear cells (PBMCs), collected when the disease was refractory, from a patient treated with antithyroid drugs. The DNA sequence is TGTGCCAGCAGTTACTCGGGTGCAGCGGGAGTTTTGGGGAACACCGGGGAGCTGTTTTTT. This is translated as CASSYSGAAGVLGNTGELFF.